The source of this T cell receptor beta chain is a study of cytomegalovirus exposure and HLA in healthy donors. The CDR3 is 16 amino acids. Trimming at V came to 5 bases and at J to 5 bases, leaving 14 bases not matched to a gene. CDR1 MNHEY and CDR2 SMNVEV come from the germline V gene (reference sequence). The PCR employed 60 Vbeta primers together with 13 Jbeta primers. Sequencing was performed with immunoSEQ multiplex PCR; in TCRdb, only in-frame clones are kept and a portion is missing. The data contain fewer than 150,000 clones, 77% of them singletons. The sample consisted of PBMCs. The TCR originated in a human donor in good health. The chain uses TRBV27 and TRBJ2-7; 8 bases are a match to TRBD2. The CDR3 nucleotides are TGTGCCAGCAGTGGGGGCCTGGGAAGCGGGAGCCACGAGCAGTACTTC. This encodes CASSGGLGSGSHEQYF.